This T cell receptor (beta chain) came from a study of blood T cell repertoires in COVID-19. Study details: Samples came from the United States, Italy and Spain, spanning acute and convalescent COVID-19. T cells, B-cell-depleted T cells, or PBMCs supplied cDNA or gDNA.

This clone was seen a single time. Original handling: Researchers report that nucleated cell counts were estimated from reference gene primer amplification. Assay: immunoSEQ multiplex PCR; the TCRdb copy retains only in-frame clones and omits some. V and J calls and clone size are as listed in that table; D and trimming were resolved from the DNA. The data show 87,000 or so clones, 88% seen once. Trimming left V 6 bases short and J 7 bases short, with 15 bases between. The germline CDR1 and CDR2 sequences are SNHLY and FYNNEI. The CDR3 totals 13 residues. The receptor was derived from an older man with acute or convalescent COVID-19. The specimen sequenced was peripheral blood. This rearrangement joins TRBV2 to TRBJ1-2; D is unresolved. The CDR3 sequence: CASRIDLNSGYTF. The CDR3 DNA reads as TGTGCCAGCAGGATAGACCTAAACAGTGGCTACACCTTC.